One sample yielded the 28 T cell receptor beta chains listed below, sequenced in a study of blood T cells in healthy people across ages. Together with a sample-barcoded 5' primer, a J-beta primer mix was included in a second PCR lasting about 7 to 11 cycles. MiXCR was run by TCRdb on the 5' RACE reads, yielding one entry per CDR3 protein. The sample consists of about 620,000 distinct CDR3 sequences, about 21% of them appearing once. Sequencing was done on a sample of blood. The receptor set was obtained from a man in his 70s in good health.

In its sample, this clonotype was seen a few times. V is TRBV7-2 and J is TRBJ2-5; the D gene could be TRBD1 or TRBD2 (6 bases each). The DNA matches TRBJ2-1 better at its end, which makes the J call doubtful. This CDR3 comprises 15 residues. CDR1 and CDR2 from the germline V gene are SGHTA and FQGNSA. CDR3 region: CASSLEGGTYNEQFF. For the CDR3, the DNA is TGTGCCAGCAGCTTAGAGGGGGGTACCTACAATGAGCAGTTCTTC.

This chain uses TRBV6-1 with TRBJ2-7, with TRBD1 identical over 7 bases. V shed 7 bases, J shed 1 base, and the junction held 13 bases outside the gene matches. CDR1 MNHNS and CDR2 SASEGT come from the germline V gene. The CDR3 totals 16 residues. In DNA, the CDR3 is TGTGCCAGCAAACGTCCCAGACAGGGAATTTCCTACGAGCAGTACTTC. This codes for CASKRPRQGISYEQYF.

This clonotype appeared a few times. V gene TRBV12-3 or TRBV12-4 combines with J gene TRBJ2-3; the D is unclear. This CDR3 spans 14 amino acids. Deletions cut 2 bases from V and 2 bases from J, with 8 bases between. The CDR3 DNA reads TGTGCCAGCAGTTTAACCCGGGTCACAGATACGCAGTATTTT. Protein: CASSLTRVTDTQYF.

This clonotype was observed a few times. The chain links TRBV10-3 to TRBJ2-5; the match to TRBD2 covers 13 bases. With the DNA end fitting TRBJ2-1 better, the J assignment may be wrong. The germline V gene encodes CDR1 ENHRY and CDR2 SYGVKD. This CDR3 contains 15 residues. The CDR3 DNA reads TGTGCCATCAGTGGGACTAGCGGGAGTCTCAATGAGCAGTTCTTC. It yields the protein CAISGTSGSLNEQFF.

This clonotype showed up many times. The J gene is TRBJ1-2, the V gene TRBV7-9, with D possibly TRBD1 on 5 matching bases. V was shortened by 3 bases and J by 4 bases, with 15 bases between the two germline ends. This CDR3 has 15 residues. Germline V CDR1 and CDR2: SEHNR, FQNEAQ (reference sequence). CDR3 DNA: TGTGCCAGCAGCTTCGACAGTGAGGGGTTCTATGGCTACACCTTC. This sequence encodes CASSFDSEGFYGYTF.

V gene TRBV7-2 combines with J gene TRBJ2-5; 7 bases line up with TRBD2. The CDR3 extends over 15 amino acids. Germline-derived CDR1 and CDR2 are SGHTA and FQGNSA. With 1 base clipped from V and 1 base from J, the junction kept 3 bases outside the gene matches. DNA for the CDR3: TGTGCCAGCAGCTTAGACGGGGGGTGCCAAGAGACCCAGTACTTC. Protein: CASSLDGGCQETQYF.

This clonotype was counted between two and nine times. The V gene is TRBV20-1, the J gene TRBJ2-3, with 7 bases that match TRBD2. This CDR3 comprises 13 residues. Trimming at V came to 6 bases and at J to 3 bases, leaving 6 bases not matched to a gene. Per the germline V gene, CDR1 is DFQATT and CDR2 is SNEGSKA (reference sequence). CDR3 in amino acids: CSAPFGRTDTQYF. In DNA form, the CDR3 reads TGCAGTGCCCCATTCGGGAGGACAGATACGCAGTATTTT.

This clonotype showed up just a few times. This sequence joins TRBV28 and TRBJ1-6, with 10 bases aligning to TRBD1. This CDR3 has 16 residues. J lost 10 bases, V lost 4 bases, and 10 bases had no gene match. Germline V gene data show CDR1 as MDHEN and CDR2 as SYDVKM. CDR3 bases: TGTGCCAGCAGTTACCGGGACAGGGGAATACGGTCACCCCTCCACTTT. Its translation is CASSYRDRGIRSPLHF. Full variable domain (missing parts from reference TRBV28 and TRBJ1-6): DVKVTQSSRYLVKRTGEKVFLECVQDMDHENMFWYRQDPGLGLRLIYFSYDVKMKEKGDIPEGYSVSREKKERFSLILESASTNQTSMYLCASSYRDRGIRSPLHFGNGTRLTVT.

This chain links TRBV9 with TRBJ2-7; D gene unclear. Germline V gene sequence: CDR1 SGDLS, CDR2 YYNGEE. V lost 3 bases and J lost 4, with 17 bases in between. CDR3 length: 15 residues. CDR3 sequence: CASSAWGAGRYEQYF. The CDR3 region has the DNA TGTGCCAGCAGCGCCTGGGGTGCCGGAAGGTACGAGCAGTACTTC.

This chain uses TRBV3-1 with TRBJ2-7; weak D call: TRBD1 (8 bases). The CDR3 runs 16 residues. Per the germline V gene, CDR1 is LGHDT and CDR2 is YNNKEL (reference sequence). Trimming removed 1 base at V and 7 bases at J, with 20 bases between. The chain's CDR3 is CASSQGQEDREGEQYF. The CDR3, as DNA: TGTGCCAGCAGCCAAGGCCAAGAGGACAGGGAGGGAGAGCAGTACTTC.

This chain joins TRBV29-1 and TRBJ2-5, with 9 positions matching TRBD2. The germline gives CDR1 SQVTM, CDR2 ANQGSEA. The CDR3 loop spans 13 amino acids. V shed 7 bases and J 4 bases; nucleotides not matched to a gene: 7. CDR3 sequence reads: CSGSGSLGETQYF. CDR3 in DNA: TGCAGCGGTAGCGGGAGCTTGGGAGAGACCCAGTACTTC. The full variable domain, completed using reference TRBV29-1 and TRBJ2-5, is SAVISQKPSRDICQRGTSLTIQCQVDSQVTMMFWYRQQPGQSLTLIATANQGSEATYESGFVIDKFPISRPNLTFSTLTVSNMSPEDSSIYLCSGSGSLGETQYFGPGTRLLVL.

This clonotype has ten or more counts. The chain recombines TRBV7-9 with TRBJ2-5, with a weak D call TRBD2 (5 bases). Trimming cost V 2 bases and J 5 bases, with 15 bases left between them. Per germline, CDR1 SEHNR and CDR2 FQNEAQ (reference sequence). The CDR3 consists of 15 residues. CDR3 bases: TGTGCCAGCAGCTTACAGCGGACTCTGATTGAGACCCAGTACTTC. Translating gives CASSLQRTLIETQYF.

The count of this clonotype is one. The gene calls are TRBV20-1 and TRBJ2-5, with no clear D. The J call could be wrong; TRBJ2-7 is a better fit for the DNA end. The germline V gene encodes CDR1 DFQATT and CDR2 SNEGSKA (reference sequence). The CDR3 sequence is 10 residues long. As DNA, the CDR3 is TGCAGTGCGAAAGGTGACGAGCAGTACTTC. Protein: CSAKGDEQYF.

This clonotype has just one count. The chain combines TRBV6-5 with TRBJ2-7, with D perhaps TRBD2 (5 bases). The CDR3 is made up of 15 amino acids. CDR1 is MNHEY, CDR2 SVGAGI, per germline. V lost 6 bases, J lost 1 base, and 16 bases lay in between. The CDR3 nucleotides read TGTGCCAGCAGACAAGGACGAGCGGTGTCCTACGAGCAGTACTTC. This encodes CASRQGRAVSYEQYF.

CDR3 sequence: CATSRRGSTATDTQYF. CDR3 nucleotide sequence: TGTGCCACCAGCAGGCGAGGTAGCACCGCCACAGATACGCAGTATTTT. V gene TRBV15 combines with J gene TRBJ2-3; no firm D call. The germline V gene has CDR1 LNHNV and CDR2 YYDKDF (reference sequence). This CDR3 is 16 amino acids long. Trimming left V 3 bases short and J 2 bases short, with 15 bases between. The full variable domain, with the rest looked up from reference TRBV15 and TRBJ2-3, is DAMVIQNPRYQVTQFGKPVTLSCSQTLNHNVMYWYQQKSSQAPKLLFHYYDKDFNNEADTPDNFQSRRPNTSFCFLDIRSPGLGDTAMYLCATSRRGSTATDTQYFGPGTRLTVL.

The table lists this clonotype with many counts. One end of the junction is discordant with germline, which a read error may explain. The chain recombines TRBV3-1 with TRBJ2-5; D possibly uses TRBD1 or TRBD2 (5 bases each). The CDR3 contains 13 residues. Germline-derived CDR1 and CDR2 are LGHDT and YNNKEL (reference sequence). CDR3: CASSQAGRETQYF. The CDR3 coding sequence is TGCGCCAGCAGCCAAGCAGGGAGAGAGACCCAGTACTTC.

The chain carries TRBV7-2 and TRBJ2-5, with 10 bases identical to TRBD1. Germline V lookup: CDR1 SGHTA, CDR2 FQGNSA. This CDR3 has 15 amino acids. V lost 4 bases to trimming and J lost 11 bases; unmatched junction nucleotides: 13. CDR3 coding DNA: TGTGCCAGCAGCTCTACCGGGACAGGGGTTAGGGAGCAGTACTTC. As protein: CASSSTGTGVREQYF.

This clonotype was seen a handful of times. This rearrangement joins TRBV9 to TRBJ2-3, with a tentative D call TRBD1 (6 bases). The ends were cut back, 0 bases at V and 3 bases at J, with 11 bases in the middle. CDR1 is SGDLS, CDR2 YYNGEE, per germline. CDR3 length: 15 residues. CDR3 in amino acids: CASSVEGVETDTQYF. The CDR3 DNA reads as TGTGCCAGCAGCGTAGAGGGGGTGGAGACAGATACGCAGTATTTT.

V usage is TRBV20-1 and J usage is TRBJ2-7; tentative D call: TRBD2 (6 bases). The J call may not be correct, given that the DNA end is closer to TRBJ2-1. Germline-derived CDR1 and CDR2 are DFQATT and SNEGSKA (reference sequence). The CDR3 loop spans 13 amino acids. The CDR3 loop reads CSGARLVYNEQFF. CDR3 nucleotide sequence: TGCAGTGGGGCGAGACTAGTATACAATGAGCAGTTCTTC.

There are many counts of this clonotype. The rearrangement links TRBV28 to TRBJ2-5, with 8 bases fitting TRBD1. The last part of the DNA fits TRBJ2-7 better; the J call may be wrong. Germline V gene data show CDR1 as MDHEN and CDR2 as SYDVKM. CDR3 size: 14 residues. As DNA, the CDR3 is TGTGCCAGCAGGGACTTACAGGGGGGCTACGAGCAGTACTTC. It yields the protein CASRDLQGGYEQYF.

This clonotype was detected a few times. The chain recombines TRBV5-6 with TRBJ1-1; D gene unclear. The CDR3 spans 13 residues. The germline V gene has CDR1 SGHDT and CDR2 YYEEEE. V dropped 5 bases and J dropped 6 bases, with 14 bases sitting between them. In DNA form, the CDR3 reads TGTGCCAGCAGATCGGCCCCGGGTGCTGAAGCTTTCTTT. Amino acids: CASRSAPGAEAFF. The whole variable domain, remainder taken from reference TRBV5-6 and TRBJ1-1, is DAGVTQSPTHLIKTRGQQVTLRCSPKSGHDTVSWYQQALGQGPQFIFQYYEEEERQRGNFPDRFSGHQFPNYSSELNVNALLLGDSALYLCASRSAPGAEAFFGQGTRLTVV.

The V gene is TRBV20-1, the J gene TRBJ2-4, with TRBD2 identical over 7 bases. Looked up from germline, CDR1 is DFQATT and CDR2 is SNEGSKA (reference sequence). Trimming took 6 bases from V and 0 from J; bases not matched to a gene: 5. The CDR3 sequence is 14 residues long. The CDR3 DNA follows: TGCAGTGCCGAGCGGGGATTAGCCAAAAACATTCAGTACTTC. Translated: CSAERGLAKNIQYF.

This clonotype was seen a few times. The chain uses TRBV12-3 or TRBV12-4 and TRBJ2-7; D possibly corresponds to TRBD2 (6 bases). The end of the DNA aligns better with TRBJ2-1, so the J call may be wrong. This CDR3 spans 14 amino acids. DNA for the CDR3: TGTGCCAGCAGTCCACTCGGGAGTCCCTATGAGCAGTTCTTC. This sequence encodes CASSPLGSPYEQFF.

The sample holds a few counts of this clonotype. The chain carries TRBV15 and TRBJ2-3, with TRBD1 identical over 9 bases. V shed 3 bases and J 8 bases; nucleotides not matched to a gene: 6. Germline loops: CDR1 LNHNV, CDR2 YYDKDF (reference sequence). The CDR3 extends over 14 amino acids. CDR3 DNA: TGTGCCACCAGCAGTGTACAGGGGGCCATTACGCAGTATTTT. This translates into CATSSVQGAITQYF.

This clonotype was counted only a few times. The chain is built from TRBV20-1 and TRBJ2-5; 14 bases fit TRBD2. The J call is uncertain, as TRBJ2-1 better fits the DNA end. Germline CDR1 DFQATT, CDR2 SNEGSKA (reference sequence). The CDR3 extends over 14 amino acids. In DNA, the CDR3 is TGCAGTGGGGGGACTAGCGGGAGTAGGAATGAGCAGTTCTTC. It codes for CSGGTSGSRNEQFF.

This clonotype occurred a few times. The chain links TRBV4-3 to TRBJ1-1; D unclear. The CDR3 is 13 amino acids. CDR1 and CDR2 (germline): LGHNA, YSLEER. Deletions cut 4 bases from V and 0 bases from J, with 6 bases between. This CDR3 is CASSPDMNTEAFF. The DNA for the CDR3 is TGCGCCAGCAGCCCAGATATGAACACTGAAGCTTTCTTT.

The chain couples TRBV29-1 to TRBJ2-4, with a tentative D call TRBD2 (6 bases). The CDR3 runs to 15 residues. Trimming took off 4 bases at V and 0 bases at J, with 13 bases between the two ends. Germline V gene data show CDR1 as SQVTM and CDR2 as ANQGSEA. The CDR3 region has the DNA TGCAGCGTTGCCAGTGGGGAGGTAGCCAAAAACATTCAGTACTTC. Translation gives CSVASGEVAKNIQYF.

The J gene is TRBJ2-7, the V gene TRBV14; D possibly matches TRBD1 or TRBD2 (5 bases each). V was clipped by 2 bases and J by 7 bases, with 18 bases between them. The CDR3 has 15 amino acids. CDR1 is SGHDN, CDR2 FVKESK, per germline. In DNA form, the CDR3 reads TGTGCCAGCAGCCAAACCGGGACCCCGAAAGGGGAGCAGTACTTC. Its translation is CASSQTGTPKGEQYF.